The sequence of this T cell receptor (beta chain) was determined in a study of blood T cells in healthy people across ages. The CDR3 contains 17 residues. Germline loops: CDR1 LGHNA, CDR2 YSLEER. Together with a sample-barcoded 5' primer, a J-beta primer mix was included in a second PCR lasting about 7 to 11 cycles. One entry per CDR3 protein results from TCRdb running MiXCR on the 5' RACE reads. The data contain roughly 500,000 distinct CDR3 sequences, less than 25% of them singletons. This same sample was also taken into another study, of T cells of mothers and their children. From that study: Whether pairs are related or unrelated, thymic selection shapes their TCR recombination output in much the same way. With unrelated pairs as the comparison, related mother-child pairs had a slightly higher overlap that was not significant.

The sequenced material came from blood. The chain recombines TRBV4-3 with TRBJ2-5; either TRBD1 or TRBD2 may supply D (6 bases each). The J call is uncertain, as TRBJ2-1 better fits the DNA end. This clonotype originated in a boy aged 5-17 years in good health. The CDR3 is CASSQDWVTGRRGEQFF. CDR3 DNA sequence: TGCGCCAGCAGCCAAGATTGGGTGACAGGTCGGAGGGGTGAGCAGTTCTTC.